The clone carrying this TCR beta chain showed up many times. The data stem from a study of T-cell reconstitution after alpha-beta-depleted transplantation in children. Unique molecular identifiers were used to barcode this TCRbeta library. TCRdb reprocessed the PCR reads via MiXCR and lists one record per CDR3 protein. The sample lists 360,000 or so distinct CDR3 sequences; 20% were seen once. The germline V gene encodes CDR1 DFQATT and CDR2 SNEGSKA (reference sequence). The CDR3 spans 13 residues. Trimming cost V 5 bases and J 5 bases, with 15 bases left between them. This receptor was obtained from a human donor who donated a stem cell graft to a child with acute myeloid leukemia. The starting material was PBMCs from the stem cell graft donor, obtained from the stem cell graft. The rearrangement links TRBV20-1 to TRBJ2-5; D perhaps matches TRBD2 (6 bases). This CDR3 is CSASRLGPETQYF. CDR3 sequence (DNA): TGCAGTGCTTCCCGACTAGGACCCGAGACCCAGTACTTC.